This TCR beta chain stems from a study of T cell repertoires in cytomegalovirus infection. Deletions cut 3 bases from V and 2 bases from J, with 5 bases between. Germline V gene lookup returns CDR1 SGHTA and CDR2 FQGNSA. The CDR3 runs to 13 residues. Many counts were recorded for this clonotype. What it recognizes is unknown. TCRdb fed the reads into MiXCR, producing one record per CDR3 protein. The repertoire holds 750,000 to 900,000 distinct CDR3 sequences, with roughly 28% as singletons. The sequence was collected from a human donor in good health (CMV status not recorded). Some clones in this sample may be carry-over from other donors' samples. Material: cultured CD8+ T cells from PBMCs, obtained from culture after CMV antigen stimulation. The chain uses TRBV7-2 and TRBJ1-5; no reliable D call. In DNA, the CDR3 is TGTGCCAGCAGCTTTCCGGGCAATCAGCCCCAGCATTTT. Translation gives CASSFPGNQPQHF. Full variable domain (missing parts from reference TRBV7-2 and TRBJ1-5): GAGVSQSPSNKVTEKGKDVELRCDPISGHTALYWYRQSLGQGLEFLIYFQGNSAPDKSGLPSDRFSAERTGGSVSTLTIQRTQQEDSAVYLCASSFPGNQPQHFGDGTRLSIL.